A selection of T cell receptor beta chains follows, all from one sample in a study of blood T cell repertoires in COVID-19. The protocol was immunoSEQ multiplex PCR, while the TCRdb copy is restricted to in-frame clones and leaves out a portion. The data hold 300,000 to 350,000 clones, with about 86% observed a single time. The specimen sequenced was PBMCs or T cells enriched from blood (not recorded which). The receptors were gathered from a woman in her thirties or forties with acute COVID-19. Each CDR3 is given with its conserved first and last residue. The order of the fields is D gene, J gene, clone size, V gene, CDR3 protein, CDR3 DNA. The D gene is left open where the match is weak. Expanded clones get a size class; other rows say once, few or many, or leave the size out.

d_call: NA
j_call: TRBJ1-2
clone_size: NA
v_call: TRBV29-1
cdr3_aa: CSVDPTNYGYTF
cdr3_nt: TGCAGCGTCGATCCTACTAACTATGGCTACACCTTC

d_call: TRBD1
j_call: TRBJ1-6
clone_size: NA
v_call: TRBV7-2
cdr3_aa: CASSPDTGVYNSPLHF
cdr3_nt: TGTGCCAGCAGCCCCGACACAGGGGTCTATAATTCACCCCTCCACTTT

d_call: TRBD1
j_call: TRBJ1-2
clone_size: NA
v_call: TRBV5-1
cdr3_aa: CASSLGQGNYGYTF
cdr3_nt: TGCGCCAGCAGCTTGGGACAGGGAAACTATGGCTACACCTTC

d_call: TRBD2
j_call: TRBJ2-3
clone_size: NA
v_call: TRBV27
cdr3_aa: CASRKRISGSTSTDTQYF
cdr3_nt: TGTGCCAGCAGAAAGAGGATTAGCGGGAGTACTAGCACAGATACGCAGTATTTT

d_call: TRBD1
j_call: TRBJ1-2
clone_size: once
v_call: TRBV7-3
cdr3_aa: CASSSGTGIYGYTF
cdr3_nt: TGTGCCAGCAGTTCCGGGACAGGGATCTATGGCTACACCTTC

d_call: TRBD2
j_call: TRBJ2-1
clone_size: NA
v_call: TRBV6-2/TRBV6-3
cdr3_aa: CASSSGYERGQFF
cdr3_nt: TGTGCCAGCAGCTCCGGGTATGAGCGGGGGCAGTTCTTC

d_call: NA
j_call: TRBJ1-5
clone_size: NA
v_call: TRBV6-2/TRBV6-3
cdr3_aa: CASSNRVEQPQHF
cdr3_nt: TGTGCCAGCAGTAACAGGGTAGAACAGCCCCAGCATTTT

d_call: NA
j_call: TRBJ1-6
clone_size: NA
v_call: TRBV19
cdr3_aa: CASSIMAGGDSPLHF
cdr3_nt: TGTGCCAGTAGTATAATGGCGGGGGGCGACTCACCCCTCCACTTT

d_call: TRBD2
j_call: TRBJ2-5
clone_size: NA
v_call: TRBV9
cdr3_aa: CASSVGSGTSGSGAQYF
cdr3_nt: TGTGCCAGCAGCGTAGGATCCGGGACTAGCGGCTCCGGGGCCCAGTACTTC

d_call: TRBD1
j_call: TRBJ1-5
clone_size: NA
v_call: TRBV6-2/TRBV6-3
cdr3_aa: CASSLGGTGGQPQHF
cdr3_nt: TGTGCCAGCAGCCTGGGGGGGACAGGGGGACAGCCCCAGCATTTT

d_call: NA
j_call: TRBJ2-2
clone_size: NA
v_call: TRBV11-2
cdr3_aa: CASSLDRLYTGELFF
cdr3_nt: TGTGCCAGCAGCTTAGATCGCCTATACACCGGGGAGCTGTTTTTT

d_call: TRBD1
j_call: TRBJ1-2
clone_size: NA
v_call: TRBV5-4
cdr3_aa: CASSPDRGQSGYGYTF
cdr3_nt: TGTGCCAGCAGCCCCGACAGGGGACAATCGGGCTATGGCTACACCTTC

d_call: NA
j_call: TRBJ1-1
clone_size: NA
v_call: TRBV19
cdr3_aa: CASSQDEGGEAFF
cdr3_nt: TGTGCCAGTAGCCAGGATGAGGGGGGGGAAGCTTTCTTT

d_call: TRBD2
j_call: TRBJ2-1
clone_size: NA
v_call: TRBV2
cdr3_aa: CASSIAGRSYNEQFF
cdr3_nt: TGTGCCAGCAGTATAGCGGGACGGTCCTACAATGAGCAGTTCTTC

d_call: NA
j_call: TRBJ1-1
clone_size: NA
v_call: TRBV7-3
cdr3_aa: CASSSTGSTEAFF
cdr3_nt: TGTGCCAGCAGCTCAACAGGGAGCACTGAAGCTTTCTTT

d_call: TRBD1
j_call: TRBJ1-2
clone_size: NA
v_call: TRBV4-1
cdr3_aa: CASSQVGTGGSYGYTF
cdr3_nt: TGCGCCAGCAGCCAAGTGGGGACAGGGGGAAGCTATGGCTACACCTTC

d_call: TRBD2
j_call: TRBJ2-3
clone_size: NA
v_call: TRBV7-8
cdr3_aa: CASSSGGLAGAGAQYF
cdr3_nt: TGTGCCAGCAGCTCTGGGGGACTAGCGGGAGCCGGGGCGCAGTATTTT

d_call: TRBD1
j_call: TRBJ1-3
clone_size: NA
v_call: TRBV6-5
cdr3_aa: CASSHSGGQDVLF
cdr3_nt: TGTGCCAGCAGTCACTCCGGAGGACAGGACGTACTATTT

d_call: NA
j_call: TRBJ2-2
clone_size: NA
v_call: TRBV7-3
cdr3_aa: CASSLGGLPNTGELFF
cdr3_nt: TGTGCCAGCAGCTTAGGCGGACTTCCGAACACCGGGGAGCTGTTTTTT

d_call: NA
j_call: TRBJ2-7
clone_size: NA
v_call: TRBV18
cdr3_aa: CASSGAGGNYEQYF
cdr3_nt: TGTGCCAGCTCAGGGGCCGGGGGAAACTACGAGCAGTACTTC

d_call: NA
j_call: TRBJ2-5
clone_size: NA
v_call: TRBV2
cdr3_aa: CASSPSTETQYF
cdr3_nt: TGTGCCAGCAGCCCCAGTACGGAGACCCAGTACTTC

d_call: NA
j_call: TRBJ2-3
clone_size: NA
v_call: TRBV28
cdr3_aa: CASSSGHSGHLTQYF
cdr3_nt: TGTGCCAGCAGTAGCGGGCACTCCGGCCACCTTACGCAGTATTTT

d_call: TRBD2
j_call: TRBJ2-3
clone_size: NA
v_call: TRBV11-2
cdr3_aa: CASSLSGLADSTDTQYF
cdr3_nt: TGTGCCAGCAGCTTGTCGGGACTAGCGGATAGCACAGATACGCAGTATTTT

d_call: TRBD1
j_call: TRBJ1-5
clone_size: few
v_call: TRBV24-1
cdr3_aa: CATSEDRDQPQHF
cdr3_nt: TGTGCCACCAGTGAGGACAGGGACCAGCCCCAGCATTTT